This T cell receptor beta chain was sequenced for a study of early T cells in non-severe SARS-CoV-2 infection. Study as a whole: Investigators sequenced bulk RNA drawn from unsorted whole blood, and chains remained unpaired.

A few counts support this clonotype. The antigen is unknown. Study-level points and caveats: Matching against VDJdb likely underestimated virus-specific expansions, favoring anti-spike CD8.

TCRdb reanalysed the 5' RACE reads using MiXCR and keeps one entry per CDR3 protein. This repertoire shows about 77,000 distinct CDR3 sequences, around 17% found once; its top ten account for approximately 2.6%. This receptor was taken from an adult who was a healthcare worker with PCR-confirmed SARS-CoV-2 infection or an uninfected control (not recorded which). The sequenced material came from whole blood.

The CDR3 bases are TGCAGTGCTATGGCTAGCGGGAAGGGTACGAGCTCCTACGAGCAGTACTTC. Translated, it gives CSAMASGKGTSSYEQYF. The gene calls are TRBV20-1 and TRBJ2-7; the match to TRBD2 covers 9 bases. With V trimmed by 4 bases and J by 0 bases, 13 bases remained unmatched. Per the germline V gene, CDR1 is DFQATT and CDR2 is SNEGSKA (reference sequence). CDR3 length: 17 residues.